A selection of T cell receptor beta chains follows, all from one sample in a study of CD8 T cells in Susac syndrome. TCRdb re-called the immunoSEQ multiplex PCR reads through MiXCR, storing one row per CDR3 protein. The data show roughly 130,000 distinct CDR3 sequences, 90% to 95% seen once. Material for sequencing was CD4+ T cells from PBMCs. The receptors shown here come from a human donor with multiple sclerosis. CDR3s include the opening cysteine and the closing phenylalanine or tryptophan. Each record gives: V gene, J gene, clone size, D gene, CDR3 protein, CDR3 DNA. D genes are given only for firm matches. Some rows have no size entry. The others give once, few or many, or a class for an expanded clone.

>TRBV27|TRBJ2-4|once|TRBD2
CASRPSGGGNIQYF
TGTGCCAGCAGACCTTCGGGGGGAGGAAACATTCAGTACTTC
>TRBV9|TRBJ1-2|.|.
CASSAQSGPDFYGYTF
TGTGCCAGCAGCGCACAGTCGGGACCGGACTTCTATGGCTACACCTTC
>TRBV18|TRBJ2-7|.|TRBD1
CASSPSIDRGYEQYF
TGTGCCAGCTCACCGTCCATTGACAGGGGATACGAGCAGTACTTC
>TRBV30|TRBJ1-1|.|.
CAWSSPPTANTEAFF
TGTGCCTGGAGTTCTCCCCCTACAGCGAACACTGAAGCTTTCTTT
>TRBV4-1|TRBJ1-2|.|.
CASSQDFGQLRLYGYTF
TGCGCCAGCAGCCAAGATTTTGGCCAGTTACGTCTCTATGGCTACACCTTC
>TRBV24-1|TRBJ2-5|once|TRBD1
CATSRTGEMTQYF
TGTGCCACCAGTCGGACAGGGGAGATGACCCAGTACTTC
>TRBV29-1|TRBJ2-7|.|TRBD2
CSVGDYRSYEQYF
TGCAGCGTGGGGGACTACCGCTCCTACGAGCAGTACTTC
>TRBV30|TRBJ2-3|.|.
CAWSVSGASPQYF
TGTGCCTGGAGTGTATCAGGGGCCAGTCCCCAGTATTTT
>TRBV5-1|TRBJ1-4|.|.
CASSLDRLNEKLFF
TGCGCCAGCAGCTTGGACAGACTAAATGAAAAACTGTTTTTT
>TRBV5-1|TRBJ1-1|.|.
CASARDIQSEAFF
TGCGCCAGCGCGAGGGACATCCAGTCTGAAGCTTTCTTT
>TRBV10-3|TRBJ2-1|.|TRBD2
CALGSGGAYEQFF
TGTGCCCTCGGTAGCGGGGGGGCCTACGAGCAGTTCTTC
>TRBV7-9|TRBJ2-7|.|TRBD2
CASRGLGDGAIYEQYF
TGTGCCAGCAGGGGACTAGGGGACGGAGCCATCTACGAGCAGTACTTC
>TRBV2|TRBJ1-1|.|TRBD1
CASSQRQGLGTEAFF
TGTGCCAGCAGTCAAAGACAGGGGCTAGGAACTGAAGCTTTCTTT
>TRBV2|TRBJ2-3|.|TRBD2
CASLAGWGDTQYF
TGTGCCAGTCTAGCGGGATGGGGAGATACGCAGTATTTT
>TRBV7-6|TRBJ2-1|.|.
CASSGGSGSYNEQFF
TGTGCCAGCAGCGGCGGCTCCGGCTCCTACAATGAGCAGTTCTTC
>TRBV30|TRBJ2-5|.|.
CAWRGGTGTRTETQYF
TGTGCCTGGAGAGGCGGTACCGGGACCCGCACTGAGACCCAGTACTTC
>TRBV30|TRBJ1-5|.|.
CAWSLSDGQPQHF
TGTGCCTGGAGTCTGAGTGATGGTCAGCCCCAGCATTTT
>TRBV29-1|TRBJ2-2|.|TRBD2
CSALGAGGPNGELFF
TGCAGCGCCCTTGGCGCGGGAGGGCCAAACGGGGAGCTGTTTTTT
>TRBV5-4|TRBJ2-1|.|TRBD2
CASSLASGGYNEQFF
TGTGCCAGCAGCTTGGCTAGCGGGGGCTACAATGAGCAGTTCTTC
>TRBV4-2|TRBJ2-3|.|TRBD2
CASSLRLPRGGTQYF
TGTGCCAGCAGCCTCCGACTTCCTCGGGGGGGTACGCAGTATTTT
>TRBV5-4|TRBJ1-2|.|.
CASSPGEYGYTF
TGTGCCAGCAGCCCCGGGGAGTATGGCTACACCTTC
>TRBV7-3|TRBJ1-1|.|.
CASSLSRAMNTEAFF
TGTGCCAGCAGCTTGAGCAGGGCCATGAACACTGAAGCTTTCTTT
>TRBV29-1|TRBJ2-7|.|TRBD1
CSVGKGQGVGSSYEQYF
TGCAGCGTCGGAAAGGGACAGGGCGTGGGGAGCTCCTACGAGCAGTACTTC
>TRBV5-1|TRBJ2-7|.|TRBD1
CASSSNRGAPYEQYF
TGCGCCAGCAGCTCAAACAGGGGAGCTCCCTACGAGCAGTACTTC
>TRBV7-3|TRBJ1-1|.|.
CASSSLGQNTEAFF
TGTGCCAGCAGCTCCCTGGGCCAGAACACTGAAGCTTTCTTT
>TRBV7-9|TRBJ2-5|.|.
CASSLMDVRGETQYF
TGTGCCAGCAGCCTAATGGACGTGAGGGGAGAGACCCAGTACTTC
>TRBV19|TRBJ2-2|.|.
CASSIIGGSLRFVGELFF
TGTGCCAGTAGTATAATCGGCGGCAGCTTGAGGTTCGTCGGGGAGCTGTTTTTT
>TRBV7-9|TRBJ2-7|.|TRBD1
CASSLGQGLEFEQYF
TGTGCCAGCAGCTTAGGACAGGGGTTGGAGTTCGAGCAGTACTTC
>TRBV6-5|TRBJ2-7|.|.
CASQIEGAYEQYF
TGTGCCAGCCAGATCGAGGGGGCCTACGAGCAGTACTTC
>TRBV11-2|TRBJ2-3|.|.
CASSLGAKDTQYF
TGTGCCAGCAGCTTAGGGGCGAAAGATACGCAGTATTTT
>TRBV6-5|TRBJ1-1|once|.
CASSPGYATAFF
TGTGCCAGCAGTCCAGGGTATGCAACAGCTTTCTTT
>TRBV5-1|TRBJ1-1|.|.
CASSLTQGGQTFF
TGCGCCAGCAGCTTAACCCAAGGTGGACAGACTTTCTTT
>TRBV24-1|TRBJ2-1|.|TRBD2
CATSDFSGGGNNEQFF
TGTGCCACCAGTGATTTTTCGGGAGGAGGAAACAATGAGCAGTTCTTC
>TRBV2|TRBJ2-3|.|.
CASHVVDTQYF
TGTGCCAGCCATGTCGTAGATACGCAGTATTTT
>TRBV7-2|TRBJ2-5|.|.
CASSPRTGETQYF
TGTGCCAGCAGCCCCCGGACGGGAGAGACCCAGTACTTC
>TRBV2|TRBJ2-1|.|TRBD2
CASSPRGSYNEQFF
TGTGCCAGCAGTCCGCGGGGGTCCTACAATGAGCAGTTCTTC
>TRBV12-3/TRBV12-4|TRBJ2-1|.|TRBD1
CASSLMGAGGNEQFF
TGTGCCAGCAGTTTGATGGGGGCAGGGGGCAATGAGCAGTTCTTC
>TRBV7-2|TRBJ2-2|.|.
CASSAKAGHGELFF
TGTGCCAGCAGCGCCAAGGCAGGTCACGGGGAGCTGTTTTTT
>TRBV12-3/TRBV12-4|TRBJ2-5|.|TRBD1
CASSKGQGLQETQYF
TGTGCCAGCAGTAAGGGACAGGGCCTCCAAGAGACCCAGTACTTC
>TRBV5-4|TRBJ2-7|.|.
CASSLSSSYEQYF
TGTGCCAGCAGCTTGTCCAGCTCCTACGAGCAGTACTTC
>TRBV9|TRBJ1-5|.|.
CASSVGYQPQHF
TGTGCCAGCAGCGTAGGGTATCAGCCCCAGCATTTT
>TRBV6-2/TRBV6-3|TRBJ2-2|.|.
CASRPHSSTGELFF
TGTGCCAGCAGACCCCACTCCAGCACCGGGGAGCTGTTTTTT
>TRBV27|TRBJ1-2|.|.
CASKYGGYAVPNYGYTF
TGTGCCAGCAAATATGGGGGTTACGCGGTACCTAACTATGGCTACACCTTC
>TRBV4-3|TRBJ2-7|.|TRBD1
CASSHGQGDTSYEQYF
TGCGCCAGCAGCCACGGACAGGGGGACACTTCCTACGAGCAGTACTTC
>TRBV20-1|TRBJ1-5|.|TRBD1
CSAGQGLNQPQHF
TGCAGTGCAGGACAGGGCCTCAATCAGCCCCAGCATTTT
>TRBV30|TRBJ2-6|.|.
CAWSVTRRTALSGANVLTF
TGTGCCTGGAGTGTTACTAGAAGGACTGCACTCTCTGGGGCCAACGTCCTGACTTTC
>TRBV7-2|TRBJ1-6|.|.
CASSPTHGLALHF
TGTGCCAGCAGCCCTACCCATGGTTTGGCCCTCCACTTT
>TRBV19|TRBJ2-4|.|TRBD1
CASSSQGWAKNIQYF
TGTGCCAGTAGCTCACAGGGGTGGGCCAAAAACATTCAGTACTTC
>TRBV18|TRBJ1-1|.|.
CASAVGENTEAFF
TGTGCCAGCGCAGTCGGGGAGAACACTGAAGCTTTCTTT
>TRBV7-2|TRBJ1-5|.|.
CASRPPGNLNQPQHF
TGTGCCAGCAGGCCCCCAGGGAATCTGAATCAGCCCCAGCATTTT
>TRBV11-2|TRBJ2-2|.|.
CASRGLPGENTGELFF
TGTGCCAGCAGAGGTCTCCCAGGGGAGAACACCGGGGAGCTGTTTTTT
>TRBV7-9|TRBJ2-2|.|TRBD1
CASSRGQPTGELFF
TGTGCCAGCAGCCGGGGACAGCCCACCGGGGAGCTGTTTTTT
>TRBV9|TRBJ1-1|.|.
CASSVGGANTEAFF
TGTGCCAGCAGCGTAGGAGGGGCGAACACTGAAGCTTTCTTT
>TRBV12-3/TRBV12-4|TRBJ1-1|.|TRBD1
CASSGQGAIEAFF
TGTGCCAGCAGCGGACAGGGGGCGATTGAAGCTTTCTTT
>TRBV10-1|TRBJ2-7|.|.
CASSAWGGGEYEQYF
TGCGCCAGCAGTGCCTGGGGCGGAGGCGAATACGAGCAGTACTTC
>TRBV29-1|TRBJ2-1|.|TRBD2
CSLSGVSYNEQFF
TGCAGCCTGAGCGGGGTTTCCTACAATGAGCAGTTCTTC
>TRBV7-8|TRBJ1-1|.|.
CASSTGTVPEAFF
TGTGCCAGCAGCACAGGGACGGTACCCGAAGCTTTCTTT